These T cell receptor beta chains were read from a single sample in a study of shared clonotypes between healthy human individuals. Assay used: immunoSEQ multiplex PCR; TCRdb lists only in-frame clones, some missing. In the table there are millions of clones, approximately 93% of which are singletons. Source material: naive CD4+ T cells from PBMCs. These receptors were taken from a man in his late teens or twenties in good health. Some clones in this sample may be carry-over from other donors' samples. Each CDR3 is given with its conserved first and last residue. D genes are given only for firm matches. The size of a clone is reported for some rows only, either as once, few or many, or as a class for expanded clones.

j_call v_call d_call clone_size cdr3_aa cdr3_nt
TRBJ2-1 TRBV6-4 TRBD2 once CASSAVLAGEQFF TGTGCCAGCAGTGCGGTTCTAGCGGGGGAGCAGTTCTTC
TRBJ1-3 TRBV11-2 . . CASSLTEGVSGNTIYF TGTGCCAGCAGCTTAACGGAGGGGGTCTCTGGAAACACCATATATTTT
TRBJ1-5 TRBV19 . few CASSKDRNNQPQHF TGTGCCAGTAGTAAGGACAGAAACAATCAGCCCCAGCATTTT
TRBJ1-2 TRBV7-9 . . CASSRGSSGFNYGYTF TGTGCCAGCAGTCGTGGTTCCTCCGGTTTTAACTATGGCTACACCTTC
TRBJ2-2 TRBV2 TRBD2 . CASRVQREPGELFF TGTGCCAGCAGGGTCCAGCGGGAGCCCGGGGAGCTGTTTTTT
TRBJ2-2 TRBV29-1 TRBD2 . CSVEDAGGQSGELFF TGCAGCGTTGAAGATGCGGGAGGGCAGTCCGGGGAGCTGTTTTTT
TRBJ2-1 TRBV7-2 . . CASSVRVGLSGEQFF TGTGCCAGCAGCGTCAGGGTAGGGTTGTCCGGTGAGCAGTTCTTC
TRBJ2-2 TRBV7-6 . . CASSLDGSQNTGELFF TGTGCCAGCAGCTTAGATGGTAGCCAGAACACCGGGGAGCTGTTTTTT
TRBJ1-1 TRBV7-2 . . CASSGGSGRMNTEAFF TGTGCCAGCAGCGGGGGTTCGGGGCGGATGAACACTGAAGCTTTCTTT
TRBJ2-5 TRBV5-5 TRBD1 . CASSSGQGEETQYF TGTGCCAGCAGCTCGGGACAGGGAGAAGAGACCCAGTACTTC
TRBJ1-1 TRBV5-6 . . CASSLDGGGYTEAFF TGTGCCAGCAGCTTGGATGGGGGAGGGTACACTGAAGCTTTCTTT
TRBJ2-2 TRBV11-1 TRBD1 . CASSSQGVGTGELFF TGTGCCAGCAGTTCTCAGGGGGTAGGGACCGGGGAGCTGTTTTTT
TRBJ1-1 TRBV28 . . CASTHPTGYTEAFF TGTGCCAGCACCCACCCTACGGGGTACACTGAAGCTTTCTTT
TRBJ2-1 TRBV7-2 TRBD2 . CASSLSGGPGNEQFF TGTGCCAGCAGCTTATCGGGAGGGCCAGGGAATGAGCAGTTCTTC
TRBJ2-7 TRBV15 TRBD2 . CATSRDRASGSEQYF TGTGCCACCAGCAGAGATCGGGCTAGCGGATCCGAGCAGTACTTC
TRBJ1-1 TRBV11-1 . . CASSPRGGSTEAFF TGTGCCAGCAGCCCCCGTGGGGGGAGCACTGAAGCTTTCTTT
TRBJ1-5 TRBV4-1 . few CASSQEGSGGGWRPQHF TGCGCCAGCAGCCAAGAAGGATCGGGGGGAGGCTGGAGGCCCCAGCATTTT
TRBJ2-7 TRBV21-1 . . CASPDRLAGGEQYF TGTGCCAGCCCCGACCGACTAGCGGGAGGCGAGCAGTACTTC
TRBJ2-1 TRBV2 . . CASSDQGRADEQFF TGTGCCAGCAGTGACCAGGGACGGGCGGATGAGCAGTTCTTC
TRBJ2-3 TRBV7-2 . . CASSLVGSGSPTDTQYF TGTGCCAGCAGCTTAGTAGGATCGGGGTCCCCCACAGATACGCAGTATTTT
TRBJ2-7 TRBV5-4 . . CASSGSGSRFEQYF TGTGCCAGCAGCGGATCCGGGAGCCGCTTCGAGCAGTACTTC
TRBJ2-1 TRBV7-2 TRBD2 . CASTRGSSGRGNEQFF TGTGCCAGCACCAGGGGGTCTAGCGGGAGAGGAAATGAGCAGTTCTTC
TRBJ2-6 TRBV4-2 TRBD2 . CASSQRLAGPNSGANVLTF TGTGCCAGCAGCCAAAGACTAGCGGGGCCCAACTCTGGGGCCAACGTCCTGACTTTC
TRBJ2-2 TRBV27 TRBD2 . CASISGASGRNTGELFF TGTGCCAGCATAAGTGGGGCTAGCGGGAGGAACACCGGGGAGCTGTTTTTT
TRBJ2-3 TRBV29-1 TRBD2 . CSVESSRLASDTQYF TGCAGCGTTGAGTCCTCGCGACTAGCTTCTGATACGCAGTATTTT
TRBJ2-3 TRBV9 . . CASSPRSVIDTQYF TGTGCCAGCAGCCCCAGATCGGTAATAGATACGCAGTATTTT
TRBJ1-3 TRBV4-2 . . CASSLEADSSGNTIYF TGTGCCAGCAGCCTCGAAGCAGACTCCTCTGGAAACACCATATATTTT
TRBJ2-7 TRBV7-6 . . CASSLAGAPTYEQYF TGTGCCAGCAGCCTTGCGGGGGCGCCCACCTACGAGCAGTACTTC
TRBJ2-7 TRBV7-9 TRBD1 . CASSFTTGYYEQYF TGTGCCAGCAGCTTTACGACAGGGTACTACGAGCAGTACTTC
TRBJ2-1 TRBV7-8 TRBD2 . CASSALAGGYNEQFF TGTGCCAGCAGCGCCCTAGCGGGAGGGTACAATGAGCAGTTCTTC
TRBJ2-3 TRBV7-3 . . CASSQQGGTDTQYF TGTGCCAGCAGCCAACAGGGAGGCACAGATACGCAGTATTTT
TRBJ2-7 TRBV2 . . CASMGSLNSYEQYF TGTGCCAGCATGGGATCGCTTAACTCCTACGAGCAGTACTTC
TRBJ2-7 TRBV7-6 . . CASSLETRASAYAFRSYEQYF TGTGCCAGCAGCTTAGAAACTAGGGCTTCCGCTTACGCATTTAGGTCCTACGAGCAGTACTTC
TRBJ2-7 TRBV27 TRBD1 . CASTPGGTGAHEQYF TGTGCCAGCACCCCGGGGGGGACAGGGGCCCACGAGCAGTACTTC
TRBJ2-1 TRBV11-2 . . CASTRIGIYEQFF TGTGCCAGCACAAGGATCGGGATCTATGAGCAGTTCTTC
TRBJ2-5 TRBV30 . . CAWSDTETQYF TGTGCCTGGAGTGATACAGAGACCCAGTACTTC
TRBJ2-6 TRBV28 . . CASSLRLTSGANVLTF TGTGCCAGCAGTTTGCGCCTTACCTCTGGGGCCAACGTCCTGACTTTC
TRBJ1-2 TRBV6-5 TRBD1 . CASRIPGQGHLGYTF TGTGCCAGCAGGATACCGGGACAGGGGCATCTCGGCTACACCTTC
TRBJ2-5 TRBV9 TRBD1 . CASSPGIHRGQETQYF TGTGCCAGCAGCCCAGGGATTCACAGGGGGCAAGAGACCCAGTACTTC
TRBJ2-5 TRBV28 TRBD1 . CASSTTGFETQYF TGTGCCAGCAGCACGACAGGGTTTGAGACCCAGTACTTC
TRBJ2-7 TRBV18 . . CASSREALYEQYF TGTGCCAGCTCCCGGGAAGCCCTCTACGAGCAGTACTTC